The 2 T cell receptor beta chains below all came from one sample that was sequenced in a study of shared clonotypes between healthy human individuals. TCRdb's copy holds only in-frame clones and misses some; the assay was immunoSEQ multiplex PCR. The sample records 2 million to 2.5 million clones, around 93% being singletons. The sequenced material came from naive CD4+ T cells from PBMCs. As to subset: CD45RA+ positively selected. The receptor source for this set is a man younger than 30 in good health. Some clones in this sample may be carry-over from other donors' samples.

The chain carries TRBV5-8 and TRBJ2-7, with 8 bases fitting TRBD1. The germline V gene has CDR1 SGHTS and CDR2 YDEGEE. J lost 10 bases, V lost 0 bases, and 9 bases had no gene match. The CDR3 has 14 residues. The CDR3 DNA follows: TGTGCCAGCAGCTTGGGTGGGGGACAGGTCGATCAGTACTTC. It encodes CASSLGGGQVDQYF.

The chain has TRBV15 and TRBJ1-1, with TRBD1 matching over 7 bases. The CDR3 extends over 12 amino acids. The V segment lost 8 bases and the J segment 0 bases; nucleotides outside the gene matches: 0. The V gene's germline CDR1 is LNHNV and CDR2 YYDKDF (reference sequence). The CDR3 DNA reads as TGTGCCACCGGACAGGTGAACACTGAAGCTTTCTTT. It specifies CATGQVNTEAFF.